Listed below are T cell receptor beta chains from one sample, sequenced in a study of OX40 agonist ivuxolimab in advanced cancers. Generated by immunoSEQ multiplex PCR, the TCRdb table keeps only in-frame clones and is missing some. The sample holds about 110,000 clones, roughly 90% seen once. The sample consisted of CD4+ or CD8+ T cells sorted from blood, taken in a trial of the OX40 agonist ivuxolimab. These receptors were obtained from an adult with an advanced solid tumor such as melanoma, head and neck, liver or kidney cancer. The CDR3 runs from the conserved cysteine through the conserved F or W. A D gene is named only where the DNA matches it firmly. Size values are once, few and many counts, or a class for expanded clones, and some rows have none.

>NA|TRBJ2-1|TRBV10-1|15|TRBD2
CASSESTSGGSRQFF
TGCGCCAGCAGTGAGTCGACTAGCGGGGGATCTAGGCAGTTCTTC
>once|TRBJ2-1|TRBV19|15|NA
CASSPSQSSYNEQFF
TGTGCCAGTAGTCCCTCGCAGAGCTCCTACAATGAGCAGTTCTTC
>NA|TRBJ1-2|TRBV28|15|TRBD1
CASSLSDRGLMGYTF
TGTGCCAGCAGTTTATCGGACAGGGGGCTTATGGGCTACACCTTC
>NA|TRBJ1-5|TRBV7-3|13|NA
CASSFGPNQPQHF
TGTGCCAGCAGCTTCGGTCCCAATCAGCCCCAGCATTTT
>NA|TRBJ2-7|TRBV7-3|15|NA
CASSSLGGPLYEQYF
TGTGCCAGCAGCTCCCTAGGGGGACCCCTCTACGAGCAGTACTTC
>NA|TRBJ1-2|TRBV11-1|14|NA
CASSLDDRREGYTF
TGTGCCAGCAGCTTAGATGACAGGAGAGAAGGCTACACCTTC
>NA|TRBJ1-1|TRBV18|14|NA
CASSPRGANTEAFF
TGTGCCAGCTCACCACGGGGGGCGAACACTGAAGCTTTCTTT
>few|TRBJ1-6|TRBV7-9|17|NA
CASSHPDGDSYNSPLHF
TGTGCCAGCAGCCACCCTGACGGAGACAGCTATAATTCACCCCTCCACTTT
>NA|TRBJ1-1|TRBV29-1|12|TRBD1
CSADRVNTEAFF
TGCAGCGCCGACAGGGTAAACACTGAAGCTTTCTTT
>NA|TRBJ2-3|TRBV20-1|10|NA
CSARDLEAHF
TGCAGTGCTAGAGATCTTGAAGCCCATTTT
>NA|TRBJ2-5|TRBV11-3|12|NA
CASSQGWETQYF
TGTGCCAGCAGTCAGGGGTGGGAGACCCAGTACTTC
>NA|TRBJ1-1|TRBV2|18|TRBD1
CASSPRTWDRGHRTEAFF
TGTGCCAGCAGTCCGCGGACGTGGGACAGGGGGCATCGCACTGAAGCTTTCTTT
>NA|TRBJ1-2|TRBV5-1|13|TRBD1
CASSHQGDYGYTF
TGCGCCAGCAGCCACCAGGGGGACTATGGCTACACCTTC
>once|TRBJ2-3|TRBV19|21|TRBD2
CASSSPPSLAGGPRGTDTQYF
TGTGCCAGTAGCTCACCCCCCTCGCTAGCGGGGGGGCCTCGAGGAACAGATACGCAGTATTTT
>NA|TRBJ2-3|TRBV19|12|NA
CASSWGADTQYF
TGTGCCAGTAGTTGGGGGGCAGATACGCAGTATTTT
>NA|TRBJ1-5|TRBV2|13|NA
CASSVRGNQPQHF
TGTGCCAGCAGTGTCCGTGGCAATCAGCCCCAGCATTTT
>NA|TRBJ2-1|TRBV11-3|15|TRBD2
CASSPRAGVYNEQFF
TGTGCCAGCAGCCCAAGGGCGGGAGTCTACAATGAGCAGTTCTTC
>NA|TRBJ2-5|TRBV18|16|NA
CASSPTAVNNQETQYF
TGTGCCAGCTCACCGACAGCAGTCAATAACCAAGAGACCCAGTACTTC
>NA|TRBJ2-2|TRBV6-5|15|NA
CASSLGGANTGELFF
TGTGCCAGCAGTTTGGGGGGCGCGAACACCGGGGAGCTGTTTTTT
>NA|TRBJ2-1|TRBV11-2|11|NA
CASSLVNEQFF
TGTGCCAGCAGCCTCGTCAATGAGCAGTTCTTC
>NA|TRBJ1-1|TRBV5-1|15|NA
CASSLDTQMNTEAFF
TGCGCCAGCAGCTTAGACACTCAAATGAACACTGAAGCTTTCTTT
>once|TRBJ1-1|TRBV15|14|TRBD1
CATSRGTVPSQAFF
TGTGCCACCAGCAGGGGGACAGTTCCCAGCCAAGCTTTCTTT
>NA|TRBJ1-1|TRBV19|14|NA
CASSSEVGSRSSIF
TGTGCCAGTAGTAGTGAGGTAGGCTCTCGGAGCTCGATCTTT
>NA|TRBJ1-4|TRBV18|14|TRBD1
CASSPDRGNEKLFF
TGTGCCAGCTCACCCGACAGGGGTAATGAAAAACTGTTTTTT
>NA|TRBJ2-1|TRBV5-1|16|TRBD2
CASSSKTSADGGEQFF
TGCGCCAGCAGCTCCAAAACTAGCGCAGATGGTGGTGAGCAGTTCTTC
>NA|TRBJ2-7|TRBV7-3|13|NA
CASSSGSSYEQYF
TGTGCCAGCAGTTCGGGATCCTCCTACGAGCAGTACTTC
>once|TRBJ1-1|TRBV30|15|NA
CAWSVRPGEWTEAFF
TGTGCCTGGAGTGTACGTCCGGGGGAGTGGACTGAAGCTTTCTTT
>NA|TRBJ2-1|TRBV7-9|13|NA
CASSLGVGNEQFF
TGTGCCAGCAGCTTAGGAGTGGGCAATGAGCAGTTCTTC
>NA|TRBJ2-1|TRBV7-7|15|NA
CASSLEGGRYNEQFF
TGTGCTAGCAGCTTAGAAGGGGGGCGGTACAATGAGCAGTTCTTC
>NA|TRBJ1-3|TRBV5-1|15|NA
CASSLVAGSGNTIYF
TGCGCCAGCAGCTTGGTGGCAGGCTCTGGAAACACCATATATTTT
>NA|TRBJ1-2|TRBV30|14|NA
CAWSVSPGKDGYTF
TGTGCCTGGAGTGTTTCGCCCGGGAAGGATGGCTACACCTTC
>NA|TRBJ2-7|TRBV10-3|15|NA
CAISESRLPWYEQYF
TGTGCCATCAGTGAGTCCCGCCTCCCCTGGTACGAGCAGTACTTC
>NA|TRBJ2-3|TRBV5-1|18|TRBD2
CASSTPSAGGGNTDTQYF
TGCGCCAGCAGCACCCCCTCCGCCGGCGGGGGGAACACAGATACGCAGTATTTT
>NA|TRBJ2-7|TRBV6-4|9|NA
CARCYEQYF
TGTGCCCGATGCTACGAGCAGTACTTC
>NA|TRBJ1-5|TRBV6-6|15|NA
CASSPDREGGQPQHF
TGTGCCAGCAGCCCGGATCGGGAGGGCGGGCAGCCCCAGCATTTT
>NA|TRBJ1-1|TRBV5-1|16|NA
CASSLVPQGAYTEAFF
TGCGCCAGCAGCTTGGTCCCACAGGGAGCATACACTGAAGCTTTCTTT
>NA|TRBJ1-5|TRBV9|15|TRBD1
CASSKGQGESQPQHF
TGTGCCAGCAGCAAAGGACAGGGGGAGTCTCAGCCCCAGCATTTT
>once|TRBJ1-6|TRBV7-9|12|NA
CASSFPNSPLHF
TGTGCCAGCAGCTTCCCTAATTCACCCCTCCACTTT
>once|TRBJ2-2|TRBV9|16|NA
CASSVGQDKTTGELFF
TGTGCCAGCAGCGTAGGACAGGACAAAACCACCGGGGAGCTGTTTTTT
>NA|TRBJ2-1|TRBV5-6|15|TRBD2
CASSSAGGPSIEQFF
TGTGCCAGCAGCTCAGCGGGGGGCCCATCCATTGAGCAGTTCTTC
>NA|TRBJ2-5|TRBV10-3|14|TRBD1
CAIRKGADEETQYF
TGTGCCATTCGAAAGGGGGCGGACGAAGAGACCCAGTACTTC
>NA|TRBJ2-7|TRBV7-3|13|TRBD1
CASSSNTGGEQYF
TGTGCCAGCAGCTCGAATACAGGGGGCGAGCAGTACTTC
>NA|TRBJ1-6|TRBV6-5|13|TRBD1
CASSDRVNSPLHF
TGTGCCAGCAGTGACAGGGTTAACTCACCCCTCCACTTT
>NA|TRBJ1-2|TRBV18|17|TRBD1
CASSSRDRGLMNYGYTF
TGTGCCAGCTCGTCCCGGGACAGGGGGCTGATGAACTATGGCTACACCTTC
>NA|TRBJ1-2|TRBV12-5|13|NA
CASAVGRSYGYTF
TGTGCTAGTGCCGTGGGTAGGAGCTATGGCTACACCTTC